These 30 T cell receptor beta chains were all obtained from the same sample, sequenced in a study of blood T cell repertoires in COVID-19. Clones were sequenced by immunoSEQ multiplex PCR, and TCRdb holds only the in-frame ones, with some missing. The repertoire holds more than 65,000 clones, 80% to 85% seen once, with 3.5% in the top ten. The sample taken for sequencing was peripheral blood. The receptors here all came from a man over 45 with acute or convalescent COVID-19.

This clone ranks as medium-sized. The chain combines TRBV11-2 with TRBJ1-4, with D unclear. Germline lookup yields CDR1 SGHAT and CDR2 FQNNGV. This CDR3 contains 16 residues. V was cut by 2 bases and J by 0 bases, with 10 bases left in between. As DNA, the CDR3 is TGTGCCAGCAGCTTACCTCAGGTCGCAACTAATGAAAAACTGTTTTTT. Protein: CASSLPQVATNEKLFF.

The rearrangement uses TRBV2 and TRBJ2-1, with 13 bases matching TRBD2. J lost 5 bases, V lost 4 bases, and 8 bases had no gene match. CDR3 size: 17 residues. CDR1 is SNHLY and CDR2 is FYNNEI in the germline V gene. The CDR3 loop reads CASSGGGLAGADNEQFF. CDR3 in DNA: TGTGCCAGCAGTGGGGGAGGACTAGCGGGGGCAGACAATGAGCAGTTCTTC. Looking up the rest from reference TRBV2 and TRBJ2-1 gives the full variable domain: EPEVTQTPSHQVTQMGQEVILRCVPISNHLYFYWYRQILGQKVEFLVSFYNNEISEKSEIFDDQFSVERPDGSNFTLKIRSTKLEDSAMYFCASSGGGLAGADNEQFFGPGTRLTVL.

The CDR3 reads CASSQTGGDNEQFF. CDR3 DNA: TGTGCCAGCAGCCAAACTGGAGGGGACAATGAGCAGTTCTTC. This chain connects TRBV3-1 (or the pseudogene TRBV3-2) to TRBJ2-1; a weak D match, TRBD2 (6 bases). The CDR3 extends over 14 amino acids. The ends were cut back, 2 bases at V and 5 bases at J, with 10 bases in the middle. The germline gives CDR1 LGHDT, CDR2 YNNKEL (reference sequence).

The chain recombines TRBV4-3 with TRBJ2-7, with a tentative D call TRBD1 (6 bases). V lost 8 bases and J 3 bases, leaving 17 bases between the germline ends. This CDR3 has 14 amino acids. Germline V gene data show CDR1 as LGHNA and CDR2 as YSLEER. The CDR3 coding sequence is TGCGCCAGCGCACGTGACAGGTATGGCTACGAGCAGTACTTC. As protein: CASARDRYGYEQYF.

The chain couples TRBV7-9 to TRBJ1-2, with 8 bases matching TRBD1. The V gene end was trimmed by 5 bases and the J gene end by 1 base; junction bases not matched to a gene: 12. The length of the CDR3 is 17 residues. Germline CDR1 SEHNR, CDR2 FQNEAQ (reference sequence). The CDR3 nucleotides read TGTGCCAGCAGCCTCGGGACAGGTCACCTACTTAACTATGGCTACACCTTC. This gives the protein CASSLGTGHLLNYGYTF.

This chain connects TRBV30 to TRBJ2-3; 10 bases fit TRBD2. The CDR3 loop spans 17 amino acids. V shed 1 base and J 2 bases; nucleotides not matched to a gene: 9. Germline CDR1 and CDR2: GTSNPN and SVGIG (reference sequence). DNA of the CDR3: TGTGCCTGGAGTGCGATAGCGGGAGGCCTGGTCACAGATACGCAGTATTTT. Protein sequence: CAWSAIAGGLVTDTQYF.

A few counts support this clone. The chain uses TRBV18 and TRBJ1-1; TRBD1 matches at 12 bases. After removal of 5 bases from V and 4 bases from J, the junction contained 8 bases not matched to a gene. This CDR3 is built from 16 residues. Germline V gene data show CDR1 as KGHSH and CDR2 as LQKENI. The CDR3 protein is CASSTRDRGLITEAFF. The CDR3, as DNA: TGTGCCAGCTCAACTAGGGACAGGGGGCTTATCACTGAAGCTTTCTTT.

This clone was detected only once. The chain is built from TRBV7-6 and TRBJ1-2; D unclear. The V gene's germline CDR1 is SGHVS and CDR2 FNYEAQ. The V end lost 5 bases, the J end lost 5 bases, and 9 bases lay between the germline ends. The CDR3 is made up of 12 amino acids. In DNA, the CDR3 is TGTGCCAGCAGCCGAGGGCCGTATGGCTACACCTTC. Translation gives CASSRGPYGYTF.

The gene calls are TRBV9 and TRBJ2-1; 7 bases match TRBD2. The CDR3 totals 15 residues. Looked up from germline, CDR1 is SGDLS and CDR2 is YYNGEE. The V segment lost 1 base and the J segment 9 bases; nucleotides outside the gene matches: 10. The CDR3 sequence is CASSVIGSGGGEQFF. CDR3 DNA: TGTGCCAGCAGCGTAATCGGGTCGGGGGGTGGTGAGCAGTTCTTC.

The chain couples TRBV4-1 to TRBJ2-1; 8 bases align to TRBD2. There are 16 residues in the CDR3. Germline loops: CDR1 MGHRA, CDR2 YSYEKL. The ends lost 0 bases at V and 8 bases at J; junction bases unmatched: 9. The CDR3 coding sequence is TGCGCCAGCAGCCAAGATTGGCGACTAGCGATGGATGAGCAGTTCTTC. Amino acids: CASSQDWRLAMDEQFF.

This rearrangement joins TRBV9 to TRBJ1-4; D uncertain. Germline V CDR1 and CDR2: SGDLS, YYNGEE. The CDR3 covers 15 residues. V shed 5 bases and J shed 0 bases, with 11 bases lying between them. DNA of the CDR3: TGTGCCAGCAGTCTTACAGTCACAACTAATGAAAAACTGTTTTTT. This translates into CASSLTVTTNEKLFF.

The rearrangement joins TRBV27 to TRBJ1-2, with TRBD1 matching over 7 bases. Germline V gene data show CDR1 as MNHEY and CDR2 as SMNVEV (reference sequence). The CDR3 runs to 15 residues. V was pared by 5 bases and J by 7 bases, with 13 bases of the junction left unmatched. CDR3 bases: TGTGCCAGCAGTCCCGAGTTCCGGACAGGACGTGGCTACACCTTC. It yields the protein CASSPEFRTGRGYTF.

V is TRBV7-9 and J is TRBJ1-2, with 7 bases identical to TRBD1. This CDR3 is built from 11 residues. After removal of 8 bases from V and 4 bases from J, the junction contained 1 base not matched to a gene. Per the germline V gene, CDR1 is SEHNR and CDR2 is FQNEAQ (reference sequence). In DNA, the CDR3 is TGTGCCAGCGGGGACAGCTATGGCTACACCTTC. Translating it yields CASGDSYGYTF.

The chain joins TRBV6-2 or TRBV6-3 to TRBJ2-7, with 7 bases identical to TRBD1. V was clipped by 2 bases and J by 4 bases; unmatched bases: 5. Germline CDR1 and CDR2: MNHEY and SVGEGT. This CDR3 region has 14 residues. In DNA form, the CDR3 reads TGTGCCAGCAGTTACGTAAACAGGGGTTACGAGCAGTACTTC. Its translation: CASSYVNRGYEQYF.

The chain has TRBV7-9 and TRBJ1-3, with a weak D call TRBD1 (5 bases). The CDR3 runs to 16 residues. Germline assignment: CDR1 SEHNR and CDR2 FQNEAQ (reference sequence). Trimming took off 0 bases at V and 0 bases at J, with 9 bases between the two ends. The CDR3 protein is CASSLARGNSGNTIYF. The CDR3 coding sequence is TGTGCCAGCAGCTTAGCGCGGGGCAACTCTGGAAACACCATATATTTT.

The CDR3 loop is CASSQASGGISGNTIYF. The CDR3 DNA follows: TGTGCCAGCAGCCAAGCGTCGGGGGGGATCTCTGGAAACACCATATATTTT. The chain uses TRBV3-1 (or the pseudogene TRBV3-2) and TRBJ1-3; a possible D gene is TRBD1 (5 bases). V lost 1 base and J lost 0, with 13 bases in between. CDR1 LGHDT and CDR2 YNNKEL come from the germline V gene (reference sequence). This CDR3 region has 17 residues.

The table lists this clone with a few counts. The chain employs TRBV6-2 or TRBV6-3 and TRBJ1-2, with no clear D. This CDR3 comprises 15 residues. Germline V gene sequence: CDR1 MNHEY, CDR2 SVGEGT. Trimming took off 6 bases at V and 0 bases at J, with 14 bases between the two ends. CDR3 DNA: TGTGCCAGCAGCGAATCAGGTCTCACTAACTATGGCTACACCTTC. Translation gives CASSESGLTNYGYTF.

The CDR3 DNA follows: TGTGCCAGCGGCCAAAGTCCCCGCACTGAAGCTTTCTTT. It yields the protein CASGQSPRTEAFF. The chain employs TRBV21-1 and TRBJ1-1; TRBD1 is the table's D call and was not checked against the DNA. TRBV21-1 has pseudogene status. The CDR3 sequence is 13 residues long.

This rearrangement joins TRBV20-1 to TRBJ2-5; 14 positions match TRBD2. Germline V gene lookup returns CDR1 DFQATT and CDR2 SNEGSKA (reference sequence). The CDR3 is 20 amino acids. The V and J ends lost 3 bases and 5 bases, in that order; junction bases with no gene match: 20. CDR3 protein: CSASGGLAGGFQLGWETQYF. The CDR3 DNA follows: TGCAGTGCTAGTGGTGGACTAGCGGGGGGCTTCCAACTCGGATGGGAGACCCAGTACTTC.

Concerning this clone itself: Germline and junction disagree at one end, which may indicate a read error. The V call is TRBV6-1, the J call TRBJ1-2; D possibly corresponds to TRBD1 (5 bases). Germline V lookup: CDR1 MNHNS, CDR2 SASEGT. CDR3 size: 14 residues. The DNA for the CDR3 is TGTGCCAGCAGTAAAGCGGGGGGGGTCGACGGCTACACCTTC. Residues: CASSKAGGVDGYTF.

J is TRBJ1-6 and V is TRBV21-1; the D call TRBD1 from the table was never checked on the DNA. TRBV21-1 has pseudogene status. There are 17 residues in the CDR3. CDR3 protein: CASSKFPDRDDNSPLHF. The CDR3 coding sequence is TGTGCCAGCAGCAAATTTCCGGACAGGGACGATAATTCACCCCTCCACTTT.

The V call is TRBV5-1, the J call TRBJ2-2, with a tentative D call TRBD1 (6 bases). Germline loops: CDR1 SGHRS, CDR2 YFSETQ. CDR3 length: 15 residues. V was trimmed by 0 bases and J by 1 base, leaving 7 bases between them. CDR3 sequence: CASSLGQVNTGELFF. The CDR3 bases are TGCGCCAGCAGCTTGGGACAGGTGAACACCGGGGAGCTGTTTTTT.

V usage is TRBV7-3 and J usage is TRBJ2-3; D may be TRBD1 (5 bases). The germline gives CDR1 SGHTA, CDR2 FQGTGA. CDR3 size: 12 residues. The V end lost 8 bases, the J end lost 6 bases, and 12 bases lay between the germline ends. The CDR3 reads CASGALGDTQYF. CDR3 nucleotide sequence: TGTGCCAGCGGGGCCCTAGGGGATACGCAGTATTTT. The full variable domain, its missing parts supplied by reference TRBV7-3 and TRBJ2-3, is GAGVSQTPSNKVTEKGKYVELRCDPISGHTALYWYRQSLGQGPEFLIYFQGTGAADDSGLPNDRFFAVRPEGSVSTLKIQRTERGDSAVYLCASGALGDTQYFGPGTRLTVL.

This clone was seen a single time. This chain joins TRBV6-5 and TRBJ2-1; 12 nucleotides match TRBD2. V gave up 5 bases and J gave up 12 bases; unmatched junction bases: 11. The CDR3 length is 15 residues. Germline values: CDR1 MNHEY, CDR2 SVGAGI. In DNA, the CDR3 is TGTGCCAGCAGTACCCTAGCGGGAGGGCGTCTCGGGCAGTTCTTC. Translation: CASSTLAGGRLGQFF.

This sequence joins TRBV19 and TRBJ1-3, with 8 nucleotides matching TRBD1. The trim removed 6 bases at V and 4 bases at J, leaving 8 bases unmatched. CDR3 length equals 15 residues. Germline CDR1 LNHDA, CDR2 SQIVND (reference sequence). The CDR3 spells CASSDRGGIGNTIYF. The CDR3 DNA is TGTGCCAGTAGCGACAGGGGAGGTATCGGAAACACCATATATTTT.

This clone counts as medium-sized. This chain joins TRBV20-1 and TRBJ2-1, with 7 positions matching TRBD2. This CDR3 is 14 amino acids long. Germline V gives CDR1 DFQATT, CDR2 SNEGSKA (reference sequence). Trimming removed 3 bases from V and 4 bases from J; junction bases left unmatched: 6. Written as DNA, the CDR3 is TGCAGTGCTAGTTGGCTAGCGGAGTACAATGAGCAGTTCTTC. This codes for CSASWLAEYNEQFF.

This clone was observed once. This chain joins TRBV5-6 and TRBJ1-1, with D perhaps matching TRBD1 (5 bases). The CDR3 has 14 residues. Germline CDR1 and CDR2: SGHDT and YYEEEE. Trimming shortened V by 2 bases and J by 5 bases, and 13 bases separated the two germline ends. CDR3 residues: CASSFRVLITEAFF. For the CDR3, the DNA is TGTGCCAGCAGCTTCAGGGTTTTGATTACTGAAGCTTTCTTT.

This clone was detected only once. Written as DNA, the CDR3 is TGTGCCAGCAGCTCCAGGGGGCCTACACAAGAGACCCAGTACTTC. Protein sequence: CASSSRGPTQETQYF. This sequence joins TRBV7-2 and TRBJ2-5, with 8 bases matching TRBD1. The CDR3 extends over 15 amino acids. Germline values: CDR1 SGHTA, CDR2 FQGNSA. Unmatched junction bases numbered 6, after V lost 4 bases and J lost 2 bases.

The chain carries TRBV9 and TRBJ2-2, with TRBD2 identical over 7 bases. The CDR3 runs 16 residues. V shed 7 bases and J 1 base; nucleotides not matched to a gene: 10. Germline CDR1 SGDLS, CDR2 YYNGEE. The chain's CDR3 is CASGGSLNRNTGELFF. CDR3 sequence (DNA): TGTGCCAGCGGCGGGAGTTTAAACCGGAACACCGGGGAGCTGTTTTTT.

The chain carries TRBV5-1 and TRBJ2-7, with 7 bases matching TRBD2. The germline gives CDR1 SGHRS, CDR2 YFSETQ. The CDR3 extends over 15 amino acids. The junction had 5 bases not matched to a gene; V was cut back by 0 bases and J by 2 bases. CDR3 loop: CASSLGASGAYEQYF. The CDR3 DNA reads as TGCGCCAGCAGCTTGGGTGCTAGCGGTGCCTACGAGCAGTACTTC. The complete variable domain, with remaining parts taken from reference TRBV5-1 and TRBJ2-7, reads KAGVTQTPRYLIKTRGQQVTLSCSPISGHRSVSWYQQTPGQGLQFLFEYFSETQRNKGNFPGRFSGRQFSNSRSEMNVSTLELGDSALYLCASSLGASGAYEQYFGPGTRLTVT.